This T cell receptor beta chain emerged from a study of blood T cell repertoires in COVID-19. About the study: The samples span acute and convalescent COVID-19 from the United States, Italy and Spain. In each case, the material was cDNA or gDNA derived from T cells, B-cell-depleted T cells, or PBMCs.

Original data processing: The assay estimated nucleated cells by amplifying reference gene primers. Produced via immunoSEQ multiplex PCR; TCRdb's table is partial and in-frame only. V and J calls and clone size follow that table, whereas D and trimming were derived from the DNA. The table shows more than 90,000 clones, with 84% occurring only once. The V gene end was trimmed by 8 bases and the J gene end by 1 base; junction bases not matched to a gene: 10. The CDR3 covers 16 residues. Germline CDR1 SGHTA, CDR2 FQGNSA. Sequencing used peripheral blood. This TCR derives from a human donor in a cohort sampled during active COVID-19. The genes are TRBV7-2 and TRBJ2-1, with TRBD2 matching over 8 bases. The CDR3 loop is CASSKLLAASYNEQFF. CDR3 nucleotide sequence: TGTGCCAGCTCAAAGTTACTAGCGGCTTCCTACAATGAGCAGTTCTTC.